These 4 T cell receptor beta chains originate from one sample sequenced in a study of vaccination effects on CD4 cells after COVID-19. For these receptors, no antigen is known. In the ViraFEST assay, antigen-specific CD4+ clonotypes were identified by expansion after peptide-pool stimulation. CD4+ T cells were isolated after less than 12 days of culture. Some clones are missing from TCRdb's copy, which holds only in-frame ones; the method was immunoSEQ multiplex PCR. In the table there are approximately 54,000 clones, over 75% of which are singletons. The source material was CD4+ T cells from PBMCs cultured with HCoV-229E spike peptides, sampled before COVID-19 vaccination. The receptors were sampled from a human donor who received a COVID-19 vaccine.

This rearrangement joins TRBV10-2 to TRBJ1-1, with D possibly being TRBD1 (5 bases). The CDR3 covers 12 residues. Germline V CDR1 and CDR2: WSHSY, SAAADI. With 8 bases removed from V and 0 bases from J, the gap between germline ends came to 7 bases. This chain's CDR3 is CASAGMNTEAFF. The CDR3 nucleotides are TGCGCCAGCGCAGGGATGAACACTGAAGCTTTCTTT.

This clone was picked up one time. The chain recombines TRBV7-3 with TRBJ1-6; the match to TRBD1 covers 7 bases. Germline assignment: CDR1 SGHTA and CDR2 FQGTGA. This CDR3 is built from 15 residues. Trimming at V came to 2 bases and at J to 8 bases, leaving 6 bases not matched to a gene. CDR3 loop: CASSLQQGIDSPLHF. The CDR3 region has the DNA TGTGCCAGCAGCTTACAACAGGGGATTGATTCACCCCTCCACTTT.

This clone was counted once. The CDR3 bases are TGTGCCAGCAGCTCCCAGGGCCTCCAAGAGACCCAGTACTTC. It encodes CASSSQGLQETQYF. The chain uses TRBV7-2 and TRBJ2-5, with D possibly TRBD1 on 5 matching bases. CDR1 and CDR2 from the germline V gene are SGHTA and FQGNSA. The V gene lost 4 bases and the J gene lost 1 base, with 10 bases spanning the gap. The CDR3 extends over 14 amino acids. Full variable domain (rest looked up from reference TRBV7-2 and TRBJ2-5): GAGVSQSPSNKVTEKGKDVELRCDPISGHTALYWYRQSLGQGLEFLIYFQGNSAPDKSGLPSDRFSAERTGGSVSTLTIQRTQQEDSAVYLCASSSQGLQETQYFGPGTRLLVL.

CDR3 DNA sequence: TGTGCCAGCAGCTTTAGCGGGGCCGCGCGCGAGACCCAGTACTTC. Residues: CASSFSGAARETQYF. The chain has TRBV7-9 and TRBJ2-5; 8 nucleotides line up with TRBD2. Trimming at V came to 3 bases and at J to 5 bases, leaving 8 bases not matched to a gene. This CDR3 region has 15 residues. Germline CDR1 is SEHNR and CDR2 is FQNEAQ (reference sequence). Variable domain in full (rest from reference TRBV7-9 and TRBJ2-5): DTGVSQNPRHKITKRGQNVTFRCDPISEHNRLYWYRQTLGQGPEFLTYFQNEAQLEKSRLLSDRFSAERPKGSFSTLEIQRTEQGDSAMYLCASSFSGAARETQYFGPGTRLLVL.